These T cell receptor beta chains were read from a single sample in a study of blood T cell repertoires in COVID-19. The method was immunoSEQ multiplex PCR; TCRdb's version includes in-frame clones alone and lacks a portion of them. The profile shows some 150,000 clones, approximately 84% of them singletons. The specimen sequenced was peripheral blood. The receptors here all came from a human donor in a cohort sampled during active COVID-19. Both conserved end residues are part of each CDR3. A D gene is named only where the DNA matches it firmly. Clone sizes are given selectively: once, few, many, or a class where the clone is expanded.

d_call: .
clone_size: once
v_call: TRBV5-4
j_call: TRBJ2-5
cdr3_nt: TGTGCCAGCAGCTTGGCGGGACTCACCCTATCCCTCAAAGAGACCCAGTACTTC
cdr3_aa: CASSLAGLTLSLKETQYF

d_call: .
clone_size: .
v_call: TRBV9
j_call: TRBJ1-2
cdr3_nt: TGTGCCAGCAGCGTAGCTCTGACAGCCATCTATGGCTACACCTTC
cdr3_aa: CASSVALTAIYGYTF

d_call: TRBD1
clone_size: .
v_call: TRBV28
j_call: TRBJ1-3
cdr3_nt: TGTGCCAGCAGTGACGACAGGGGATCTGGAAACACCATATATTTT
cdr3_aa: CASSDDRGSGNTIYF

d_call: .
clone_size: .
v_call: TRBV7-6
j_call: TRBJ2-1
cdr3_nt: TGTGCCAGCAGCTTAGGAGGCCTTTCCAATGAGCAGTTCTTC
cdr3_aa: CASSLGGLSNEQFF

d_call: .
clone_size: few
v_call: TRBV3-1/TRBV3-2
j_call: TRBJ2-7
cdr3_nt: TGTGCCAGCAGCCGAGGACAGCTCGAGCAGTACTTC
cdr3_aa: CASSRGQLEQYF

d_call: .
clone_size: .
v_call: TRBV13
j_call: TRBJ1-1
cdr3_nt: TGTGCCAGCAGCGACGTGGGGGGGAACACTGAAGCTTTCTTT
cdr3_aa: CASSDVGGNTEAFF

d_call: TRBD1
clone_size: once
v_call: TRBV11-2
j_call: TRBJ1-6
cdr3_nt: TGTGCCAGCAGCTTCTCAATTGGAGGACAGGGAAGAAACTCACCCCTCCACTTT
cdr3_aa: CASSFSIGGQGRNSPLHF

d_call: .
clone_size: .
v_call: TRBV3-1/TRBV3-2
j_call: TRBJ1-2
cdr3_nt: TGTGCCAGCAGCCAAGATTTCGTTGGCTACACCTTC
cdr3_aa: CASSQDFVGYTF

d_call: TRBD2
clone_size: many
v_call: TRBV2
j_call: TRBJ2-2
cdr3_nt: TGTGCCAGCAAATCGGGAGGGCCCGGGGAGCTGTTTTTT
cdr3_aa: CASKSGGPGELFF

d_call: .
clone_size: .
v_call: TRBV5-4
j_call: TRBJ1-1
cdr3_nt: TGTGCCAGCAGCGCGGGGGCCGGGACGTCGAAGGTGGCTTTCTTT
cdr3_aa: CASSAGAGTSKVAFF

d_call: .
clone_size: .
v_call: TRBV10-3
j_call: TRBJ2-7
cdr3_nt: TGTGCCATCAGTGAGGGAGGGGGCAGATACGAGCAGTACTTC
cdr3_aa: CAISEGGGRYEQYF

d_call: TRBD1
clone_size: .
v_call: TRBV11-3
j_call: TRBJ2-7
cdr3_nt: TGTGCCAGCAGCTTAGGCACCGGGACAGCCTACGAGCAGTACTTC
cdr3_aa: CASSLGTGTAYEQYF

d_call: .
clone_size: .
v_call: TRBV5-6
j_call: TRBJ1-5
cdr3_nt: TGTGCCAGCAGCACCTACTCGGGGCCCCAGCATTTT
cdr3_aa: CASSTYSGPQHF

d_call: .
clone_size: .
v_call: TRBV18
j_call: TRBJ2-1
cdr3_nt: TGTGCCAGCTCACCACCGGGGGCTAGCAATGAGCAGTTCTTC
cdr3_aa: CASSPPGASNEQFF

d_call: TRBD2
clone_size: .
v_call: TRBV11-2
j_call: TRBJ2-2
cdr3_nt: TGTGCCAGCAGCCCCCGGGAGGGGGGAAGTTGGACCGGGGAGCTGTTTTTT
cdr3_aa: CASSPREGGSWTGELFF

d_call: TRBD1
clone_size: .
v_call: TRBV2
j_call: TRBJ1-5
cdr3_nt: TGTGCCAGCAGTGAGGAGGGGGCTCAGCCCCAGCATTTT
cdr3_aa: CASSEEGAQPQHF

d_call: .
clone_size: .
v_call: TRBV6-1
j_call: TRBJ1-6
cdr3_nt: TGTGCCAGCAGTGAAGCGTGGACAGCGGGGCCCCTCCACTTT
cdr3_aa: CASSEAWTAGPLHF

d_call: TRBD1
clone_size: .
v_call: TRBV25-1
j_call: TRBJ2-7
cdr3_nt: TGTGCCAGCAGGGGGGACAGGGGGCAGTACGAGCAGTACTTC
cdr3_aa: CASRGDRGQYEQYF

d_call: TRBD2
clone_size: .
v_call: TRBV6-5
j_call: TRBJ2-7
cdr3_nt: TGTGCCAGCAGTTACGTCGGGGGGGCCATTTACGAGCAGTACTTC
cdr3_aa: CASSYVGGAIYEQYF